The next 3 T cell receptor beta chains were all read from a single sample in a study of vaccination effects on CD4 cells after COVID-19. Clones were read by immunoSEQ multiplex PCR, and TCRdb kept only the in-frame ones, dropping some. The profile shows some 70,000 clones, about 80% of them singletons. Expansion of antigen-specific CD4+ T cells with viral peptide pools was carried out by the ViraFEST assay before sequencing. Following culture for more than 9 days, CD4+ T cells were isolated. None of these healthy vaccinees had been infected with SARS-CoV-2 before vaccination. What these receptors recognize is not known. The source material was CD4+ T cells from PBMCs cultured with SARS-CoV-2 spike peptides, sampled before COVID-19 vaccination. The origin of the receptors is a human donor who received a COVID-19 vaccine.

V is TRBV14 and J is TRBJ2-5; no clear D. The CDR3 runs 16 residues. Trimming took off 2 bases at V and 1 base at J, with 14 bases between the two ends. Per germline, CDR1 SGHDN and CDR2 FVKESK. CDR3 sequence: CASSQLVSSLQETQYF. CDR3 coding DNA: TGTGCCAGCAGCCAATTAGTGTCGTCCCTCCAAGAGACCCAGTACTTC.

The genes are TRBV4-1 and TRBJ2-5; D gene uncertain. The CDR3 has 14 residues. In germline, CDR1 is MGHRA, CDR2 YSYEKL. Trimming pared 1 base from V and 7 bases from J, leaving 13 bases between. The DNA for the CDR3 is TGCGCCAGCAGCCAAGCGGACGGCCTGGGGACCCAGTACTTC. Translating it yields CASSQADGLGTQYF.

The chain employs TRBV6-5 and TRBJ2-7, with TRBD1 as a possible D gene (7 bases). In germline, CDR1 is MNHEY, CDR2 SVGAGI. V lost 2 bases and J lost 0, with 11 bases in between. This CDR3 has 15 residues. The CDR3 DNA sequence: TGTGCCAGCAGTTACGCGCGGGACAGCTCCTACGAGCAGTACGTC. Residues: CASSYARDSSYEQYV.